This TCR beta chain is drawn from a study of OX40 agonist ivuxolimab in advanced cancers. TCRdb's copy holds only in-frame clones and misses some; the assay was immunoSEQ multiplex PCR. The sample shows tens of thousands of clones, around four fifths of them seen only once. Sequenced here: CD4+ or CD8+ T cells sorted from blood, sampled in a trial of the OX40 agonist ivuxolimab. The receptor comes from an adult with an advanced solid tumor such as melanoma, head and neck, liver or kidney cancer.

CDR3 region: CASSLEEETQYF. Here the CDR3 DNA reads TGTGCCAGCAGCTTAGAGGAAGAGACCCAGTACTTC. V and J are TRBV11-3 and TRBJ2-5; no firm D call. The CDR3 extends over 12 amino acids. The germline CDR1 and CDR2 sequences are SGHNT and YENEEA. V was pared by 0 bases and J by 3 bases, with 2 bases between.